This TCR beta chain was sequenced in a study of cytomegalovirus exposure and HLA in healthy donors. General study findings and limits: For TCR beta chains, V- and J-gene trimming was later linked to a missense DCLRE1C variant.

This clone has only a few counts. The target antigen is unknown. The PCR had 60 Vbeta and 13 Jbeta primers. Only in-frame clones appear in the TCRdb table, and some are missing; sequencing was by immunoSEQ multiplex PCR. The table records more than 110,000 clones, 75% to 85% of them present only once. Material for sequencing was PBMCs. This TCR was recovered from a female donor in good health and CMV-seronegative.

This CDR3 reads CASRAYIEGVTEAFF. The CDR3 DNA reads as TGTGCCAGCAGGGCTTACATCGAGGGGGTCACTGAAGCTTTCTTT. The chain joins TRBV28 to TRBJ1-1, with D perhaps matching TRBD1 (6 bases). The CDR3 extends over 15 amino acids. V shed 6 bases and J shed 4 bases, with 18 bases lying between them. From germline, CDR1 is MDHEN and CDR2 SYDVKM.